A selection of T cell receptor beta chains follows, all from one sample in a study of blood T cell repertoires in COVID-19. Profiled with immunoSEQ multiplex PCR; TCRdb holds only in-frame clones, not every one. The sample holds tens of thousands of clones; around 84% are singletons and the top ten take over 9%. The sequenced sample was peripheral blood. The source of these receptors is a human donor in a cohort sampled during active COVID-19. CDR3s leave out the opening cysteine and the closing phenylalanine or tryptophan.

v_gene	j_gene	CDR3aa
TRBV7-8	TRBJ1-2	ASSPRVRRQGTSGSGGYT
TRBV24-1	TRBJ1-1	ATSGGTEAF
TRBV7-9	TRBJ2-2	ASSFPAGGPDGELF
TRBV5-4	TRBJ2-4	ASSDPGLAGGRGNIQY
TRBV28	TRBJ1-5	ASSWGRGSGQPQH
TRBV6-6	TRBJ1-3	ASSPREDTIY
TRBV6-6	TRBJ1-1	ASSSTGGNTEAF
TRBV4-1	TRBJ2-5	ASSQDPGEETQY
TRBV19	TRBJ1-5	ASTKMSSEFPQH
TRBV6-6	TRBJ2-3	ASSISGGATDTQY
TRBV4-2	TRBJ1-6	ASSQTTTISYNSPLH
TRBV7-9	TRBJ2-7	ASSSEIGQGGSEQY
TRBV19	TRBJ1-1	ASSQNTEAF
TRBV10-3	TRBJ1-6	AISRRDSASYNSPLH
TRBV10-3	TRBJ1-1	AIRGGMTEAF
TRBV18	TRBJ2-1	ASSQTTNPYNEQF
TRBV11-1	TRBJ2-7	ASSRTGGSDYEQY
TRBV27	TRBJ1-1	ASRGSDRNTEAF
TRBV12-5	TRBJ2-7	ASGSPRDNRYEQY
TRBV9	TRBJ2-6	ASSQPRESSGANVLT
TRBV15	TRBJ1-3	ATSRVNQRGGDTIY
TRBV3-1/TRBV3-2	TRBJ2-7	ASGRRNYEQY
TRBV5-6	TRBJ2-7	ASSSTYYEQY
TRBV11-2	TRBJ1-2	ASSLDLPSGGYT
TRBV2	TRBJ2-7	AGSLAGELYEQY
TRBV11-2	TRBJ2-5	ASSTPGQGLETQY
TRBV5-1	TRBJ2-7	ASSLLAGGLTDEQY
TRBV2	TRBJ2-7	ASSRVGYEQY
TRBV9	TRBJ2-2	ASSYAASGRTGELF
TRBV12-3/TRBV12-4	TRBJ2-7	ASSPGQGYEQY
TRBV7-2	TRBJ1-4	ASSPQGAPNEKLF
TRBV6-5	TRBJ1-5	ASSLTDNSNQPQH
TRBV9	TRBJ2-1	ASSLRSDEQF
TRBV4-3	TRBJ1-5	ASSRSYTGGRDQPQH
TRBV7-9	TRBJ2-7	ASSVSDSSSEQY
TRBV5-4	TRBJ1-4	ASSLPGSREKLF
TRBV4-3	TRBJ2-2	ASSQEPAGDRTGELF
TRBV9	TRBJ1-2	ASSPNRGGYGYT
TRBV2	TRBJ1-5	ASRPPGQLGQPQH
TRBV12-3/TRBV12-4	TRBJ2-7	ASSFAGEGWQY
TRBV21-1	TRBJ2-7	ASSRRPDREDEQY
TRBV6-4	TRBJ1-1	ASSGGVVNTEAF
TRBV7-2	TRBJ2-7	ASSLVANLARDEQY
TRBV4-3	TRBJ2-2	ASSQEIGQGYTGELF
TRBV4-1	TRBJ2-2	ASSQSTGTGGIGELF
TRBV19	TRBJ1-2	ASSPEPDGYT